This entry describes one T cell receptor (beta chain). What it binds is unknown. After removal of 5 bases from V and 0 bases from J, the junction contained 5 bases not matched to a gene. Germline V gene data show CDR1 as LNHDA and CDR2 as SQIVND (reference sequence). The CDR3 contains 15 residues. The entry originates in a study of siplizumab effects on memory and regulatory T cells. The study, taken as a whole, reports: Unstimulated subset assignment was obtained for only a minor fraction of alloreactive clones.

The assay looked at some 96,000 TCR templates in each sample. Some clones are missing from TCRdb's copy, which holds only in-frame ones; the method was immunoSEQ multiplex PCR. Among over 85,000 clones listed, roughly 92% were seen once. Sequencing was done on a sample of CD4+ T cells sorted from blood. The sequence was collected from a human donor in good health. The chain is built from TRBV19 and TRBJ2-3; TRBD1 agrees at 7 bases. DNA of the CDR3: TGTGCCAGTAGTTCAGGGACAGCTAGCACAGATACGCAGTATTTT. It specifies CASSSGTASTDTQYF.